This TCR beta chain emerged from a study of T cell repertoires in cytomegalovirus infection (dated by TCRdb to between 2017 and 2020). Background on the whole study: Because public TCR beta signatures pointed to carriage of CMV infection together with the matching HLA type, the HLA type of each donor mattered for the analysis.

What the authors observed across the whole study: The ex vivo response was dominated by HLA-C-restricted CMV-specific TCR beta clonotypes, which also provided the single most frequent clonotype in two of eight donors. In both this cohort and an independent cohort of some 370 donors, the cumulative frequency of public TCR beta family members distinguished carriers of CMV infection plus the relevant HLA type.

A distance of 16 bases separates the germline ends of V and J, which lose 6 bases and 4 bases respectively. The germline V gene yields SGHTA for CDR1 and FQGNSA for CDR2. The CDR3 goes from the cysteine to the phenylalanine over 14 residues. Left in the record is the CDR3 DNA by itself, 42 bases read in frame from the first base. This clonotype was observed many times. The clone's antigen remains unknown. No much larger clone exists at a distance of one base, and base qualities are not known. The sequencer listed for this sample is Illumina HiSeq 1500. TCRdb's own reprocessing of the public reads used fastp at Q25 and MiXCR and kept productive beta chains. Each record represents a unique CDR3 protein, reported with the most common genes and DNA among its rows. The sample table lists approximately 750,000 distinct CDR3 sequences, 35% of them with a count of one. Of the sample, around 2.8% falls within the top ten clones.

The receptor comes from a human donor in good health (CMV status not recorded). Some clones in this sample may be carry-over from other donors' samples. Rearrangement joined TRBV7-2 to TRBJ2-7; the best D guess is TRBD2, with 5 bases matching. The sequencing input was PBMCs. The DNA sequence is as follows: TGTGCCAGCAGTCCCGGACTCCTAATGTACGAGCAGTACTTC. The encoded protein is CASSPGLLMYEQYF.